The text below deals with one T cell receptor beta chain. The data originate from a study of blood T cell repertoires in COVID-19. The table came from immunoSEQ multiplex PCR; TCRdb's copy has only in-frame clones and leaves some out. In the table there are about 210,000 clones, roughly 80% of which are singletons. The CDR3 covers 14 residues. CDR1 is SNHLY and CDR2 is FYNNEI in the germline V gene. Deletions cut 3 bases from V and 5 bases from J, with 13 bases between. This rearrangement joins TRBV2 to TRBJ2-5; D possibly corresponds to TRBD2 (6 bases). Material for sequencing was peripheral blood. The clonotype was recovered from a woman aged 80 or older with COVID-19, enrolled during active disease. This CDR3 reads CASSDSRAGETQYF. The CDR3 DNA is TGTGCCAGCAGTGACTCAAGGGCGGGGGAGACCCAGTACTTC.